The 9 T cell receptor beta chains in this list originate from one sample, sequenced in a study of cytomegalovirus exposure and HLA in healthy donors. A multiplex PCR was run with 60 Vbeta primers and 13 Jbeta primers. Assay used: immunoSEQ multiplex PCR; TCRdb lists only in-frame clones, some missing. The sample holds 150,000 to 180,000 clones, less than 80% seen once. The sample consisted of PBMCs. The origin of the receptors is a man aged 25-45 years in good health and CMV-seronegative.

The chain carries TRBV28 and TRBJ1-6; TRBD1 matches 9 bases. The length of the CDR3 is 14 residues. From germline, CDR1 is MDHEN and CDR2 SYDVKM. Trimming removed 8 bases from V and 8 bases from J; junction bases left unmatched: 7. The CDR3 sequence is CASGGRTGDSPLHF. The DNA of the CDR3 is TGTGCCAGCGGGGGGCGGACAGGGGATTCACCCCTCCACTTT.

The gene calls are TRBV10-3 and TRBJ2-7; the match to TRBD2 covers 9 bases. From germline, CDR1 is ENHRY and CDR2 SYGVKD. J gave up 5 bases and V 5 bases, and 10 bases lay outside the gene matches. The CDR3 extends over 15 amino acids. In DNA form, the CDR3 reads TGTGCCATCAGTTGGGCTAGCGGGGTTACCGACGAGCAGTACTTC. Translating gives CAISWASGVTDEQYF.

The chain links TRBV7-2 to TRBJ2-7; D remains unclear. The CDR3 length is 13 residues. Trimming removed 6 bases from V and 0 bases from J, with 9 bases in between. CDR1 is SGHTA and CDR2 is FQGNSA in the germline V gene. CDR3 in DNA: TGTGCCAGCAGTCTGACAAGCTCCTACGAGCAGTACTTC. This codes for CASSLTSSYEQYF.

This chain joins TRBV30 and TRBJ1-1; possible D gene TRBD1, 5 bases. Germline V CDR1 and CDR2: GTSNPN, SVGIG (reference sequence). The ends were cut back, 8 bases at V and 5 bases at J, with 15 bases in the middle. This CDR3 comprises 12 residues. CDR3 protein: CAGGREGTEAFF. The CDR3 bases are TGTGCCGGCGGGCGGGAGGGGACTGAAGCTTTCTTT.

The chain couples TRBV2 to TRBJ1-5; D ambiguous. Trimming took 4 bases from V and 0 from J, leaving 10 bases between them. Germline values: CDR1 SNHLY, CDR2 FYNNEI. This CDR3 region has 15 residues. CDR3 nucleotide sequence: TGTGCCAGCAGTGGAGAGGCTACTAGCAATCAGCCCCAGCATTTT. It codes for CASSGEATSNQPQHF.

J is TRBJ1-4 and V is TRBV28, with a tentative D call TRBD1 (6 bases). Germline CDR1 and CDR2: MDHEN and SYDVKM. The CDR3 has 15 amino acids. Trimming removed 1 base from V and 5 bases from J, with 11 bases in between. CDR3 in DNA: TGTGCCAGCAGTTTATTGGCGACAGGCAATGAAAAACTGTTTTTT. This gives the protein CASSLLATGNEKLFF.

The rearrangement uses TRBV6-6 and TRBJ2-1, with 13 positions matching TRBD2. Trimming at V came to 5 bases and at J to 7 bases, leaving 5 bases not matched to a gene. The germline CDR1 and CDR2 sequences are MNHNY and SVGAGI (reference sequence). There are 15 residues in the CDR3. CDR3 sequence: CASSPKGLAGNEQFF. In nucleotides, the CDR3 is TGTGCCAGCAGTCCCAAGGGACTAGCGGGAAATGAGCAGTTCTTC.

This chain uses TRBV7-2 with TRBJ2-7; D may be TRBD2 (5 bases). This CDR3 has 15 residues. Trimming stripped 1 base from V and 3 bases from J, with 13 bases between. Germline V gene data show CDR1 as SGHTA and CDR2 as FQGNSA. The CDR3 sequence is CASSLVFGGRYEQYF. The CDR3 DNA follows: TGTGCCAGCAGCTTAGTTTTTGGAGGACGCTACGAGCAGTACTTC.

The chain employs TRBV5-4 and TRBJ2-1; D possibly corresponds to TRBD2 (5 bases). This CDR3 contains 15 residues. Germline CDR1 and CDR2: SGHNT and YYREEE (reference sequence). Trimming stripped 3 bases from V and 1 base from J, with 11 bases between. CDR3 DNA sequence: TGTGCCAGCAGCTCTACTAGTGGATCCTACAATGAGCAGTTCTTC. Amino acids: CASSSTSGSYNEQFF.